The rows below give T cell receptor beta chains drawn from one sample of a study of beta chain features in type 1 diabetes. Some clones are missing from TCRdb's copy, which holds only in-frame ones; the method was immunoSEQ multiplex PCR. The sample lists around 100,000 clones, approximately 30% occurring once. The specimen was central memory CD4+ T cells from blood. These receptor sequences come from a woman aged 18-30 years with type 1 diabetes. CDR3s include the opening cysteine and the closing phenylalanine or tryptophan. The D gene is left open where the match is weak. Clone size is given for some rows only: seen once, a few or many times, or a class if the clone is expanded.

v_call	clone_size	d_call	j_call	cdr3_aa	cdr3_nt
TRBV4-3	few	TRBD2	TRBJ2-5	CASSQDTVAGGPAQETQYF	TGCGCCAGCAGCCAAGATACGGTAGCGGGAGGGCCGGCTCAAGAGACCCAGTACTTC
TRBV28	-	TRBD2	TRBJ2-5	CASSLWAGGLETQYF	TGTGCCAGCAGTTTATGGGCGGGGGGGCTAGAGACCCAGTACTTC
TRBV5-1	-	TRBD1	TRBJ1-1	CASSFRTGGTEAFF	TGCGCCAGCAGCTTCAGGACAGGGGGCACTGAAGCTTTCTTT
TRBV2	-	-	TRBJ1-1	CASIENRENTEAFF	TGTGCCAGCATCGAAAACAGGGAGAACACTGAAGCTTTCTTT
TRBV28	-	TRBD1	TRBJ1-1	CASSLEGAVTEAFF	TGTGCCAGCAGTTTAGAGGGGGCAGTGACTGAAGCTTTCTTT
TRBV20-1	few	-	TRBJ2-1	CSAKRNVEQFF	TGCAGTGCTAAGCGTAATGTTGAGCAGTTCTTC
TRBV19	-	-	TRBJ2-5	CASKGRGEWETQYF	TGTGCCAGTAAGGGACGCGGGGAATGGGAGACCCAGTACTTC
TRBV7-2	-	-	TRBJ2-3	CASSLAGADTQYF	TGTGCCAGCAGCTTAGCAGGGGCAGATACGCAGTATTTT
TRBV29-1	-	-	TRBJ1-2	CSVSLYGYTF	TGCAGCGTTTCCTTATATGGCTACACCTTC
TRBV29-1	-	-	TRBJ2-5	CSFRWAPETQYF	TGCAGCTTCAGATGGGCACCAGAGACCCAGTACTTC
TRBV18	-	-	TRBJ1-5	CASSPSGQDNQPQHF	TGTGCCAGCTCACCAAGTGGGCAGGACAATCAGCCCCAGCATTTT
TRBV11-2	-	TRBD2	TRBJ2-1	CASSKGGRREGYNEQFF	TGTGCCAGCAGCAAGGGGGGTAGGCGGGAGGGCTACAATGAGCAGTTCTTC
TRBV5-1	few	TRBD2	TRBJ2-5	CASSFGTSGGETQYF	TGCGCCAGCAGCTTCGGGACTAGCGGCGGAGAGACCCAGTACTTC
TRBV11-3	-	TRBD2	TRBJ2-3	CASSPTSGKGYF	TGTGCCAGCAGCCCCACTAGCGGGAAAGGGTATTTT
TRBV10-1	once	-	TRBJ1-1	CASSVQEGTEAFF	TGCGCCAGCAGTGTTCAGGAGGGCACTGAAGCTTTCTTT
TRBV6-1	-	-	TRBJ2-2	CASSEWGRENTGELFF	TGTGCCAGCAGTGAATGGGGCAGGGAGAACACCGGGGAGCTGTTTTTT
TRBV25-1	-	-	TRBJ2-3	CASSEVSTFTDTQYF	TGTGCCAGCAGTGAGGTCTCGACTTTCACAGATACGCAGTATTTT
TRBV19	-	-	TRBJ1-5	CASSPQRSQPQHF	TGTGCCAGTAGTCCGCAGCGGAGTCAGCCCCAGCATTTT
TRBV15	-	TRBD2	TRBJ2-1	CATSPQRLAGNEQFF	TGTGCCACCAGCCCACAACGTCTAGCGGGGAATGAGCAGTTCTTC
TRBV7-2	-	-	TRBJ1-5	CASSRDTPVSNQPQHF	TGTGCCAGCAGTCGCGACACGCCCGTTAGCAATCAGCCCCAGCATTTT
TRBV7-8	few	-	TRBJ1-1	CASSLGGEGMNTEAFF	TGTGCCAGCAGCTTGGGAGGGGAAGGGATGAACACTGAAGCTTTCTTT
TRBV19	-	-	TRBJ1-5	CASSYDGLSYQPQHF	TGTGCCAGTAGTTATGACGGACTCTCCTATCAGCCCCAGCATTTT
TRBV2	few	TRBD1	TRBJ1-2	CASDPGGFYGYTF	TGTGCCAGCGATCCAGGGGGGTTTTATGGCTACACCTTC
TRBV7-3	-	TRBD1	TRBJ2-1	CASSSTGGYDNEQFF	TGTGCCAGCAGCTCTACAGGGGGCTACGACAATGAGCAGTTCTTC
TRBV7-2	-	TRBD2	TRBJ2-1	CASSLAGGVDEQFF	TGTGCCAGCAGCTTAGCGGGAGGGGTCGATGAGCAGTTCTTC
TRBV12-5	-	TRBD1	TRBJ2-2	CASGLQGASGKLFF	TGTGCTAGTGGTTTACAGGGGGCCTCAGGGAAGCTGTTTTTT
TRBV27	-	TRBD1	TRBJ1-5	CASSFRADRGLYSNQPQHF	TGTGCCAGCAGTTTTCGGGCGGACAGGGGCCTTTATAGCAATCAGCCCCAGCATTTT
TRBV18	few	TRBD2	TRBJ2-7	CASSPPGLADQQYF	TGTGCCAGCTCACCACCGGGACTAGCAGACCAGCAGTACTTC
TRBV5-1	once	TRBD2	TRBJ2-5	CASSSGGGAETQYF	TGCGCCAGCAGCTCCGGGGGGGGTGCCGAGACCCAGTACTTC
TRBV27	few	TRBD1	TRBJ2-4	CASRPSDRGQVQYF	TGTGCCAGCAGACCCTCCGACAGGGGGCAGGTTCAGTACTTC